The clone carrying this T cell receptor beta chain was recorded a few times. TCRdb reprocessed the 5' RACE reads with MiXCR, giving one entry per CDR3 protein. The repertoire consists of around 470,000 distinct CDR3 sequences, with 20% occurring once and the leading ten covering 7.5% to 9.5%. CDR1 is DFQATT and CDR2 is SNEGSKA in the germline V gene (reference sequence). V was trimmed by 1 base and J by 9 bases, leaving 13 bases between them. CDR3 size: 14 residues. The sample originates from a study of T-cell memory formation after mild COVID-19. The sample consisted of PBMCs or a T cell subset sorted from them (not recorded which). The TCR sequence derives from an adult woman who had mild COVID-19 (a few samples of this study predate the infection). Cell type and time point are not known. The chain combines TRBV20-1 with TRBJ1-6, with D maybe TRBD1 (6 bases). The CDR3 DNA reads TGCAGTGCTAGAGTGGACAGTCCGCGTTCACCCCTCCACTTT. Its translation: CSARVDSPRSPLHF.